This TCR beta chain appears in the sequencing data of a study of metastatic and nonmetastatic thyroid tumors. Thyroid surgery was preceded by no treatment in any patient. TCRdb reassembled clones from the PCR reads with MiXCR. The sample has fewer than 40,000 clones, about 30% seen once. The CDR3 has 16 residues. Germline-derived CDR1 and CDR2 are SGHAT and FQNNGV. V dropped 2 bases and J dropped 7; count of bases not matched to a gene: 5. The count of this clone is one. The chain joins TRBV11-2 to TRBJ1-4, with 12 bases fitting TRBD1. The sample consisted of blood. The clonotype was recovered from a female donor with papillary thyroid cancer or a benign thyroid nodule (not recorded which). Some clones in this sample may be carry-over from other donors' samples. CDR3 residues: CASSLFGTGGTEKLFF. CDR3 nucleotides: TGTGCCAGCAGCTTATTTGGGACAGGGGGCACTGAAAAACTGTTTTTT. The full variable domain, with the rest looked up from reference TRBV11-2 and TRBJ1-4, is EAGVAQSPRYKIIEKRQSVAFWCNPISGHATLYWYQQILGQGPKLLIQFQNNGVVDDSQLPKDRFSAERLKGVDSTLKIQPAKLEDSAVYLCASSLFGTGGTEKLFFGSGTQLSVL.